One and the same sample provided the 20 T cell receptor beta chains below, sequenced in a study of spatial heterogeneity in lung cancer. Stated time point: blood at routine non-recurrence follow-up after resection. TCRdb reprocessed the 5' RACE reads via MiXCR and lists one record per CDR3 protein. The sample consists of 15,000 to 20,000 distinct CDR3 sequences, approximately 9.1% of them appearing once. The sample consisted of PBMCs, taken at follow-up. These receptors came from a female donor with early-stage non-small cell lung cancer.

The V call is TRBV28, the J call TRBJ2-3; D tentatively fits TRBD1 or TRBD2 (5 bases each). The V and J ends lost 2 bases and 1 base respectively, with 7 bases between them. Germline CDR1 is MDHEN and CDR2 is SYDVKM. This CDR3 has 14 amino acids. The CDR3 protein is CASSLRDRTDTQYF. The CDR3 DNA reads TGTGCCAGCAGTTTACGGGACCGCACAGATACGCAGTATTTT.

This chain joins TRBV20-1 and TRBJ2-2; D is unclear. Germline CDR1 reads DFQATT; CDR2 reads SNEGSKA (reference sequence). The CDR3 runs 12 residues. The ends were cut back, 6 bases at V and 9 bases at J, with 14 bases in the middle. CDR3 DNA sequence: TGCAGTGCACCCGGGCCGACACGGGAGCTGTTTTTT. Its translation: CSAPGPTRELFF.

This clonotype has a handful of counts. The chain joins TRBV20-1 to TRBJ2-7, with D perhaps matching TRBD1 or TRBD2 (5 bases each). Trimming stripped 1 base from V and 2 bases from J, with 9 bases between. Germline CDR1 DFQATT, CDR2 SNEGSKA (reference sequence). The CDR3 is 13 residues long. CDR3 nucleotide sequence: TGCAGTGCTAGAGTGAGGGGAACCTACGAGCAGTACTTC. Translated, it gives CSARVRGTYEQYF.

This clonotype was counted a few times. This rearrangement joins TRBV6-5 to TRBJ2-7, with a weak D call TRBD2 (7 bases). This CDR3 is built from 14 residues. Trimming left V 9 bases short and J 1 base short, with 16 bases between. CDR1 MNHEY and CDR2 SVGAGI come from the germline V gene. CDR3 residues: CASAGAGISYEQYF. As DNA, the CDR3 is TGTGCCAGTGCGGGGGCAGGGATTTCCTACGAGCAGTACTTC.

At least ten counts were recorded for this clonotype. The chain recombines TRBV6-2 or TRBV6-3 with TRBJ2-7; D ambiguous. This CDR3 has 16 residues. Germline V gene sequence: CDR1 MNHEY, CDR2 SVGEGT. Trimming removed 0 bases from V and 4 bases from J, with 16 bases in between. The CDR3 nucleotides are TGTGCCAGCAGTTACTCGAACAGTGGCTCGCTTTACGAGCAGTACTTC. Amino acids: CASSYSNSGSLYEQYF.

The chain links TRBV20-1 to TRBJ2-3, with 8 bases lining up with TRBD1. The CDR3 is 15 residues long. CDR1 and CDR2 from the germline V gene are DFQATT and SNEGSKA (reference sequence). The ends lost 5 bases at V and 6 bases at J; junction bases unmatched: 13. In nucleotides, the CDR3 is TGCAGTGCTTCCGCAAGACAGGGGTCGTTGGATACGCAGTATTTT. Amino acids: CSASARQGSLDTQYF.

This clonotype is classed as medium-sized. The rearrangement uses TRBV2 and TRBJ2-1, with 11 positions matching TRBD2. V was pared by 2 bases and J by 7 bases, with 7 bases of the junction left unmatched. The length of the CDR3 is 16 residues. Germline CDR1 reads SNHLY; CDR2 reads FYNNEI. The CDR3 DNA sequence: TGTGCCAGCAGTGAAAGGCTAGCGGGAGGTAGGAATGAGCAGTTCTTC. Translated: CASSERLAGGRNEQFF.

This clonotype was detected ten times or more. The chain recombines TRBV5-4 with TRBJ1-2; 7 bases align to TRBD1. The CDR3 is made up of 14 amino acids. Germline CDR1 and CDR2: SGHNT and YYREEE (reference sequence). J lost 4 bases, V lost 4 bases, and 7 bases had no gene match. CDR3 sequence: CASSPGQAPYGYTF. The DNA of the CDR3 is TGTGCCAGCAGCCCTGGACAGGCTCCCTATGGCTACACCTTC.

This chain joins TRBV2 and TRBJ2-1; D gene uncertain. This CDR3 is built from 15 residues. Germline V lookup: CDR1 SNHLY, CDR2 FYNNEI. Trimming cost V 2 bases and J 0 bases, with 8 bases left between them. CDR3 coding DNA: TGTGCCAGCAGTGAACGGAGAGGCTCCTACAATGAGCAGTTCTTC. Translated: CASSERRGSYNEQFF. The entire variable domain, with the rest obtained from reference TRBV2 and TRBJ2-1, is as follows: EPEVTQTPSHQVTQMGQEVILRCVPISNHLYFYWYRQILGQKVEFLVSFYNNEISEKSEIFDDQFSVERPDGSNFTLKIRSTKLEDSAMYFCASSERRGSYNEQFFGPGTRLTVL.

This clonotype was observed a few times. CDR3 loop: CASRGGDRGTEAFF. CDR3 sequence (DNA): TGTGCCAGCCGGGGAGGGGACAGGGGAACTGAAGCTTTCTTT. The V gene is TRBV6-2 or TRBV6-3, the J gene TRBJ1-1, with 10 bases aligning to TRBD1. The CDR3 runs 14 residues. The germline CDR1 and CDR2 sequences are MNHEY and SVGEGT. V was pared by 8 bases and J by 5 bases, with 8 bases of the junction left unmatched.

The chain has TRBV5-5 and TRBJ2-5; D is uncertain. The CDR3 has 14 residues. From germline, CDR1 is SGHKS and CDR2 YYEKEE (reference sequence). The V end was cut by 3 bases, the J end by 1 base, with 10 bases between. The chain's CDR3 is CASSSLTSQETQYF. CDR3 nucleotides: TGTGCCAGCAGCTCTCTGACAAGCCAAGAGACCCAGTACTTC.

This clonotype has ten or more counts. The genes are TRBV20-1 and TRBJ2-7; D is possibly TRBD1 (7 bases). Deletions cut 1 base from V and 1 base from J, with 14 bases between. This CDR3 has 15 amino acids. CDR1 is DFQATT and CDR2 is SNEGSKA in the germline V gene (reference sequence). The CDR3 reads CSARAHQGGSYEQYF. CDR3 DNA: TGCAGTGCTAGAGCCCACCAGGGGGGATCCTACGAGCAGTACTTC.

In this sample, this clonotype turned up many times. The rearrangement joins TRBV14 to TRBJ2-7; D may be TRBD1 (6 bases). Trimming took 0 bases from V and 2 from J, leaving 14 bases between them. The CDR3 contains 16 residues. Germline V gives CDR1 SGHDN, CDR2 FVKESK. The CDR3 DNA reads TGTGCCAGCAGCCAAGACACTAAGGACAGACCCTACGAGCAGTACTTC. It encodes CASSQDTKDRPYEQYF.

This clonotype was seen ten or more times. DNA for the CDR3: TGTGCCAGCAGCCAAGAGGCGGTCCGGGAGACCCAGTACTTC. This codes for CASSQEAVRETQYF. V is TRBV4-2 and J is TRBJ2-5; D call uncertain. V lost 0 bases, J lost 5 bases, and 10 bases lay in between. The V gene's germline CDR1 is LGHNA and CDR2 YNFKEQ. The CDR3 spans 14 residues.

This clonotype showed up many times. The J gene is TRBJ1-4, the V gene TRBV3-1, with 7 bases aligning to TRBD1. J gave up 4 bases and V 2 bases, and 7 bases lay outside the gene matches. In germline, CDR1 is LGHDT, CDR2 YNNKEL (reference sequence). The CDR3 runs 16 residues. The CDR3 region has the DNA TGTGCCAGCAGCCAATCGTTGGGACAGAGTAATGAAAAACTGTTTTTT. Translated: CASSQSLGQSNEKLFF.

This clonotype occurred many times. The CDR3 DNA is TGTGCCACCAGTGATCGTTTTGGGACAGGGAACACCGGGGAGCTGTTTTTT. This translates into CATSDRFGTGNTGELFF. This chain links TRBV24-1 with TRBJ2-2, with 8 bases that match TRBD1. The trim removed 3 bases at V and 1 base at J, leaving 6 bases unmatched. The CDR3 contains 17 residues. Germline loops: CDR1 KGHDR, CDR2 SFDVKD.

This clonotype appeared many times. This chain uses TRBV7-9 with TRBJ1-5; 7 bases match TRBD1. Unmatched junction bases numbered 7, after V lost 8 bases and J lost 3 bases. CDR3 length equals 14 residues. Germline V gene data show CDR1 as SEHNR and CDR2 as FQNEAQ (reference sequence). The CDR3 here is CASGRQGLNQPQHF. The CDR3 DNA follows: TGTGCCAGCGGCCGACAGGGCCTCAATCAGCCCCAGCATTTT. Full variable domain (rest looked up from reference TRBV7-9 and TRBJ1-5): DTGVSQNPRHKITKRGQNVTFRCDPISEHNRLYWYRQTLGQGPEFLTYFQNEAQLEKSRLLSDRFSAERPKGSFSTLEIQRTEQGDSAMYLCASGRQGLNQPQHFGDGTRLSIL.

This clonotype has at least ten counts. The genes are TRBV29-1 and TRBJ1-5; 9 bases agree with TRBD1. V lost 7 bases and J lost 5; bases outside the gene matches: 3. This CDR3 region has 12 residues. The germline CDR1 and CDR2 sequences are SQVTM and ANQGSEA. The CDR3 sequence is CSAGTGYQPQHF. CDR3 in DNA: TGCAGCGCTGGGACAGGGTATCAGCCCCAGCATTTT.

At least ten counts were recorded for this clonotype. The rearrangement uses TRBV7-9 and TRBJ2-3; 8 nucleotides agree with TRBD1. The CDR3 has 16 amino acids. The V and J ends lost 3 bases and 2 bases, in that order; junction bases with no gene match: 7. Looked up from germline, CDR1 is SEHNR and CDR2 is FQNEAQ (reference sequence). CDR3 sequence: CASSFGQGGYTDTQYF. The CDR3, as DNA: TGTGCCAGCAGCTTCGGACAGGGAGGTTACACAGATACGCAGTATTTT.

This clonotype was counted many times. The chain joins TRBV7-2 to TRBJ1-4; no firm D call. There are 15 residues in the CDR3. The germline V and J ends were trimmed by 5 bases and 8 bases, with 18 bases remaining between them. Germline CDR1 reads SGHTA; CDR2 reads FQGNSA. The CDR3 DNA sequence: TGTGCCAGCAGCCCCTCGACATTGGGCGACGAAAAACTGTTTTTT. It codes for CASSPSTLGDEKLFF.